This TCR beta chain is from a study of T-cell memory formation after mild COVID-19. The CDR3 consists of 17 residues. Germline V gene data show CDR1 as MNHNS and CDR2 as SASEGT. V shed 5 bases and J 3 bases; nucleotides not matched to a gene: 9. TCRdb independently ran MiXCR on the 5' RACE reads; one entry per CDR3 protein. Of approximately 150,000 distinct CDR3 sequences listed, roughly 13% are singletons. The chain carries TRBV6-1 and TRBJ2-3; 12 bases line up with TRBD2. Sample: PBMCs or a T cell subset sorted from them (not recorded which). This clonotype was obtained from a man younger than 30 who had mild COVID-19 (a few samples of this study predate the infection). Cell type and time point are not known. In nucleotides, the CDR3 is TGTGCCAGCAGTCCCAGACTAGCGGGGGACCTTACAGATACGCAGTATTTT. Translation gives CASSPRLAGDLTDTQYF.